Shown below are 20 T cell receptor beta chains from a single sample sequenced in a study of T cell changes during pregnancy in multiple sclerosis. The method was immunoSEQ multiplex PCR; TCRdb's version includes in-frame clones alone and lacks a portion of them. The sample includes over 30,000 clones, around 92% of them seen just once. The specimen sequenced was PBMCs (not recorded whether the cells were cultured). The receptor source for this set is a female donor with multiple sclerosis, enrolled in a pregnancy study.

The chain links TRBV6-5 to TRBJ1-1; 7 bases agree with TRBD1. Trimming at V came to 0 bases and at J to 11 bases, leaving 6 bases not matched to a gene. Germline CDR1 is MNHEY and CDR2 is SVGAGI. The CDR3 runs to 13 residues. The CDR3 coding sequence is TGTGCCAGCAGTTACTCCGGCAGGGGGACGGCTTTCTTT. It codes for CASSYSGRGTAFF.

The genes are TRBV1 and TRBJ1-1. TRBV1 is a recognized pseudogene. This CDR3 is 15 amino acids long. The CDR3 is CTSSHAPRAEPEAFF. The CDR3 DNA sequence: TGCACCAGCAGCCACGCCCCAAGGGCAGAACCTGAAGCTTTCTTT.

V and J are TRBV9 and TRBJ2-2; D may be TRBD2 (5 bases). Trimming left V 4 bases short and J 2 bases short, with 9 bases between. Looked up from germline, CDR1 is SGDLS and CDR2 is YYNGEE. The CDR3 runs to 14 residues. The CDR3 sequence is CASSPRTNTGELFF. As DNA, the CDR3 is TGTGCCAGCAGCCCCAGGACTAACACCGGGGAGCTGTTTTTT.

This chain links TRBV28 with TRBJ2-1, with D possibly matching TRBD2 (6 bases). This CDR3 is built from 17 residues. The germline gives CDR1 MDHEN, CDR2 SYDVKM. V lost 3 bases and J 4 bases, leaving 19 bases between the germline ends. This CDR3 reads CASSFPSGLNPYNEQFF. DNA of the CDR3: TGTGCCAGCAGTTTCCCGTCGGGACTTAACCCTTACAATGAGCAGTTCTTC.

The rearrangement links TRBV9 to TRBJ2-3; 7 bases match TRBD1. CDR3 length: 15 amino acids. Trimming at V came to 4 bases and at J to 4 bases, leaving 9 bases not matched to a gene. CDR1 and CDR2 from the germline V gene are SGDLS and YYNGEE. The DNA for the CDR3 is TGTGCCAGCAGCCTCAGTAGGACAGGCGCAGATACGCAGTATTTT. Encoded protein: CASSLSRTGADTQYF.

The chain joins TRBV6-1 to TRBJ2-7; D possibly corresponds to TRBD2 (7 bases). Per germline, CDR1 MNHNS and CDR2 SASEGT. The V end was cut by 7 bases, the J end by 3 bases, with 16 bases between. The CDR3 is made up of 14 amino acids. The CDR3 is CASNPRGGRYEQYF. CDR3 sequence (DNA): TGTGCCAGCAATCCAAGGGGGGGACGCTACGAGCAGTACTTC.

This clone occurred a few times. CDR3 DNA sequence: TGTGCCACCCAGACGGGGGGCGAGGACACTGAAGCTTTCTTT. This gives the protein CATQTGGEDTEAFF. J is TRBJ1-1 and V is TRBV19; weak D call: TRBD1 (6 bases). CDR1 and CDR2 from the germline V gene are LNHDA and SQIVND (reference sequence). The V end lost 10 bases, the J end lost 3 bases, and 18 bases lay between the germline ends. The CDR3 has 14 residues.

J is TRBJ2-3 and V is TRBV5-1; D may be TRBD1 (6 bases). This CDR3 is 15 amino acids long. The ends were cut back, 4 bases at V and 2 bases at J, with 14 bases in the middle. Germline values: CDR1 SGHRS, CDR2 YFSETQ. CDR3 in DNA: TGCGCCAGCAGCCTCCCACAGGGACCCACAGATACGCAGTATTTT. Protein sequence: CASSLPQGPTDTQYF.

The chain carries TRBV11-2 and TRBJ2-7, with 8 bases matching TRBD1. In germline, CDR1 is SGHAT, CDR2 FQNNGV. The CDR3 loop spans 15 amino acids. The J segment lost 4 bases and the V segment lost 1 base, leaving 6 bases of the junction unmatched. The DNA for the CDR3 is TGTGCCAGCAGCTTAGTCGCAGGGGGCATGTACGAGCAGTACTTC. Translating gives CASSLVAGGMYEQYF. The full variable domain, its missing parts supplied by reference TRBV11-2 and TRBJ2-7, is EAGVAQSPRYKIIEKRQSVAFWCNPISGHATLYWYQQILGQGPKLLIQFQNNGVVDDSQLPKDRFSAERLKGVDSTLKIQPAKLEDSAVYLCASSLVAGGMYEQYFGPGTRLTVT.

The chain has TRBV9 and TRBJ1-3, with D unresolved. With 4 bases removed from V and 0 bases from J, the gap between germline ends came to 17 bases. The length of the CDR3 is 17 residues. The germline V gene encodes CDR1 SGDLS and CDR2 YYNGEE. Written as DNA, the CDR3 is TGTGCCAGCAGCCTAGAGGACCGACTCCGCTCTGGAAACACCATATATTTT. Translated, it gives CASSLEDRLRSGNTIYF.

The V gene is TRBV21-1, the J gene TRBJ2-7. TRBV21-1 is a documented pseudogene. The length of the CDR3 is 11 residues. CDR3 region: CASSKTYEQYF. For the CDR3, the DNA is TGTGCCAGCAGCAAAACCTACGAGCAGTACTTC.

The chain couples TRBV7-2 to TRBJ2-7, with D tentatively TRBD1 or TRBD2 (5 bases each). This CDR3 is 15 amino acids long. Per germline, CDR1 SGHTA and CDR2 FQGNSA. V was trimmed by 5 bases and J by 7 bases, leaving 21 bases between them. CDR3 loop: CASSPIVRAEGEQYF. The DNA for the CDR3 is TGTGCCAGCAGCCCTATTGTAAGGGCTGAGGGGGAGCAGTACTTC.

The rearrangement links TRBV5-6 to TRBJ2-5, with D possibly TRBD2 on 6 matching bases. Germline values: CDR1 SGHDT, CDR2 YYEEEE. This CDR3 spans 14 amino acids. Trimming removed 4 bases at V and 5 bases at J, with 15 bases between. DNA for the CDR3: TGTGCCAGCAGCACCGGGACTCCAGGCGAGACCCAGTACTTC. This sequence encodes CASSTGTPGETQYF.

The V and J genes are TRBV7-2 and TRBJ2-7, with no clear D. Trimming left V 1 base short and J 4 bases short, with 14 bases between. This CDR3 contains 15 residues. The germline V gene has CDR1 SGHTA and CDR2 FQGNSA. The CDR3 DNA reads TGTGCCAGCAGCTTAGACAATCGGGCAGAATACGAGCAGTACTTC. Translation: CASSLDNRAEYEQYF.

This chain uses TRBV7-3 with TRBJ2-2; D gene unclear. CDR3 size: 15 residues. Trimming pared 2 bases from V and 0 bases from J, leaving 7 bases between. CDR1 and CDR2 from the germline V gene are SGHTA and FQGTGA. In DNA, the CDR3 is TGTGCCAGCAGCTTATTTAACGCGAACACCGGGGAGCTGTTTTTT. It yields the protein CASSLFNANTGELFF.

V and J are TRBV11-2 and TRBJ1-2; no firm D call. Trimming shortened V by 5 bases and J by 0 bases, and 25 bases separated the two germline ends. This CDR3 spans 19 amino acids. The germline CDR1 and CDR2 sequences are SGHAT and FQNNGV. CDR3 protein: CASSQFDYLAGGSNYGYTF. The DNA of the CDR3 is TGTGCCAGCAGCCAGTTCGACTACCTGGCGGGCGGATCTAACTATGGCTACACCTTC.

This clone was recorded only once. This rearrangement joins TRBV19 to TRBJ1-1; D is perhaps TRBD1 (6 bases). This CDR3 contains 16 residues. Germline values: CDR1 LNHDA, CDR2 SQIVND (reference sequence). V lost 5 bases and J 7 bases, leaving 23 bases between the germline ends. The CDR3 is CASSSKQGALALEAFF. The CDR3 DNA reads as TGTGCCAGTAGTTCGAAACAGGGAGCTCTAGCCCTTGAAGCTTTCTTT.

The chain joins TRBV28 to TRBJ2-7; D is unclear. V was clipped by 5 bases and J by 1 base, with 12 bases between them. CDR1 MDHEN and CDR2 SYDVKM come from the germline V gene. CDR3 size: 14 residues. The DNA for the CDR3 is TGTGCCAGCAGTCCGGTAAGCGTGTCCTACGAGCAGTACTTC. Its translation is CASSPVSVSYEQYF.

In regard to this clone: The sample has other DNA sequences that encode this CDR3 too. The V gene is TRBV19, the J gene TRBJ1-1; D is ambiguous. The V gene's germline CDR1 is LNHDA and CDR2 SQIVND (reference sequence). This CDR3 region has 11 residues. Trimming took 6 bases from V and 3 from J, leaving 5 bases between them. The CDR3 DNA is TGTGCCAGTAGACGAGACACTGAAGCTTTCTTT. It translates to CASRRDTEAFF.

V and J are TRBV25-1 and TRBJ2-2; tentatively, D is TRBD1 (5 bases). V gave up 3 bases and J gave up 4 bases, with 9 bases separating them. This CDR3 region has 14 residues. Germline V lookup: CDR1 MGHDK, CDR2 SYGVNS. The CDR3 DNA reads TGTGCCAGCAGTGAGGCAGGGATCACCGGGGAGCTGTTTTTT. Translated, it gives CASSEAGITGELFF.